This T cell receptor beta chain was found in a study of cytomegalovirus exposure and HLA in healthy donors. Study-wide results and caveats: Reports credit the classifier with highly specific, highly sensitive diagnosis of cytomegalovirus status. The study flagged some 170 TCR beta chains as cytomegalovirus-associated. Subsequent analysis revealed that first-cohort TCR clusters tended to co-occur in the 120 or so validation repertoires.

Worth noting for this clone: The antigen remains unidentified.

Trimming at V came to 4 bases and at J to 3 bases, leaving 12 bases not matched to a gene. CDR1 and CDR2 from the germline V gene are MDHEN and SYDVKM. The CDR3 contains 17 residues. Method: immunoSEQ multiplex PCR; TCRdb's copy keeps in-frame clones and lacks some. Here the sample spans 90,000 to 150,000 clones, approximately 89% being singletons. Sequencing used PBMCs. The rearrangement links TRBV28 to TRBJ1-5, with 7 bases lining up with TRBD1. The TCR comes from a young man in good health and CMV-seronegative. The CDR3 nucleotides read TGTGCCAGCAGTTCCCTACCCCTGGACAGGAACAATCAGCCCCAGCATTTT. This translates into CASSSLPLDRNNQPQHF.